The 21 T cell receptor beta chains below come from one sample, sequenced in a study of liver allograft versus peripheral blood T cells. Study background: Comparing T cell receptor repertoires in transplanted livers with those in recipients' peripheral blood was part of the design.

TCRdb re-called the reads with MiXCR, one entry per CDR3 protein. The sample includes around 4,200 distinct CDR3 sequences, about 21% of them seen just once. Source of these receptors: a human patient who had a liver transplant. Some T cells may be the graft donor's.

This clonotype is labeled as medium-sized. The chain uses TRBV6-1 and TRBJ2-7, with unresolved D. This CDR3 has 12 amino acids. The germline gives CDR1 MNHNS, CDR2 SASEGT. V shed 6 bases and J shed 4 bases, with 10 bases lying between them. DNA of the CDR3: TGTGCCAGCAGAAGGAGCTTTTACGAGCAGTACTTC. Translating it yields CASRRSFYEQYF.

The V and J genes are TRBV27 and TRBJ1-2; D might be TRBD1 (6 bases). The CDR3 is 12 amino acids. The germline CDR1 and CDR2 sequences are MNHEY and SMNVEV (reference sequence). With 7 bases removed from V and 5 bases from J, the gap between germline ends came to 11 bases. The CDR3 DNA reads TGTGCCAGCAAGAGGGGGGGGTATGGCTACACCTTC. It translates to CASKRGGYGYTF.

This clonotype is labeled medium-sized. This chain uses TRBV3-1 with TRBJ1-5; 10 bases map to TRBD1. The CDR3 is 16 residues long. CDR1 and CDR2 (germline): LGHDT, YNNKEL (reference sequence). V gave up 2 bases and J gave up 3 bases; unmatched junction bases: 4. The CDR3 sequence: CASSQSGQGYNQPQHF. The CDR3 DNA reads as TGTGCCAGCAGCCAATCGGGACAGGGGTACAATCAGCCCCAGCATTTT.

The table lists this clonotype with a few counts. The chain couples TRBV6-5 to TRBJ1-1; D remains unclear. This CDR3 is 16 amino acids long. Trimming cost V 6 bases and J 7 bases, with 24 bases left between them. CDR1 MNHEY and CDR2 SVGAGI come from the germline V gene. CDR3 nucleotide sequence: TGTGCCAGCAGCCCCCCCCGGGGATGGGGTTCGGATGAAGCTTTCTTT. Its translation is CASSPPRGWGSDEAFF.

In its sample, this clonotype is medium-sized (0.01 to 0.1%). The J gene is TRBJ2-2, the V gene TRBV27, with D perhaps matching TRBD1 (6 bases). The CDR3 consists of 15 residues. V lost 7 bases, J lost 1 base, and 13 bases lay in between. Per the germline V gene, CDR1 is MNHEY and CDR2 is SMNVEV (reference sequence). CDR3 sequence reads: CASKDHRENTGELFF. CDR3 DNA: TGTGCCAGCAAGGATCACAGGGAGAACACCGGGGAGCTGTTTTTT.

In the case of this clonotype: It may be a read error: a sequence one base away is much more abundant. This chain uses TRBV19 with TRBJ2-4; 8 bases line up with TRBD1. This CDR3 has 14 residues. Looked up from germline, CDR1 is LNHDA and CDR2 is SQIVND (reference sequence). For the CDR3, the DNA is TGTGTCAGTAGCCGACAGGGGGCCAAAAACATTCAGTACTTC. This encodes CVSSRQGAKNIQYF.

This clonotype is categorized as medium-sized. The chain combines TRBV7-9 with TRBJ2-7; D not resolved. V lost 1 base, J lost 0 bases, and 7 bases lay in between. This CDR3 comprises 14 residues. Germline V gene data show CDR1 as SEHNR and CDR2 as FQNEAQ (reference sequence). The CDR3 here is CASSLVYGSYEQYF. The CDR3, as DNA: TGTGCCAGCAGCTTAGTATACGGCTCCTACGAGCAGTACTTC.

This clonotype ranks as medium-sized (0.01 to 0.1%). The chain employs TRBV19 and TRBJ2-1; no definite D call. The CDR3 is 11 amino acids. V was pared by 4 bases and J by 4 bases, with 2 bases between. Per the germline V gene, CDR1 is LNHDA and CDR2 is SQIVND (reference sequence). The CDR3 nucleotides are TGTGCCAGTAGTAGGTACAATGAGCAGTTCTTC. It codes for CASSRYNEQFF.

This clonotype was counted once. A read error may be the cause here, since a much bigger clone is one base away. The chain employs TRBV27 and TRBJ1-1; D is perhaps TRBD1 (5 bases). There are 18 residues in the CDR3. The V gene's germline CDR1 is MNHEY and CDR2 SMNVEV (reference sequence). The CDR3 loop is CATRRWAGTSKENTEASF. The CDR3 coding sequence is TGTGCCACCCGGAGATGGGCCGGGACCTCTAAGGAGAACACTGAAGCTTCCTTT.

This clonotype is categorized as medium-sized (0.01 to 0.1%). The V call is TRBV20-1, the J call TRBJ1-3; D perhaps matches TRBD1 (5 bases). The CDR3 length is 16 residues. V was pared by 3 bases and J by 0 bases, with 15 bases between. Germline-derived CDR1 and CDR2 are DFQATT and SNEGSKA (reference sequence). CDR3 protein: CSASWPGKGSGNTIYF. The CDR3 DNA reads as TGCAGTGCTAGCTGGCCAGGGAAAGGCTCTGGAAACACCATATATTTT.

Relative to its sample, this clonotype is medium-sized. This sequence joins TRBV18 and TRBJ1-2; D is ambiguous. Germline CDR1 is KGHSH and CDR2 is LQKENI. The CDR3 is 14 amino acids. Trimming pared 3 bases from V and 3 bases from J, leaving 11 bases between. Here the CDR3 reads CASSPVARDYGYTF. The CDR3 nucleotides are TGTGCCAGCTCACCCGTGGCGCGGGACTATGGCTACACCTTC.

Remarks on this clonotype: One junction end does not reproduce the germline sequence, and a read error may be involved. The V gene is TRBV6-5, the J gene TRBJ2-7; 7 bases agree with TRBD1. The CDR3 extends over 15 amino acids. Germline CDR1 MNHEY, CDR2 SVGAGI. The CDR3 loop is CANSPLSTGAYEQYF. The CDR3 coding sequence is TGTGCCAACAGTCCGTTATCTACAGGGGCCTACGAGCAGTACTTC.

In its sample, this clonotype ranks as medium-sized. The CDR3 sequence: CASSFRGSESYEQYF. Here the CDR3 DNA reads TGTGCCAGCAGTTTCAGAGGCTCCGAGTCTTACGAGCAGTACTTC. This chain uses TRBV12-3 or TRBV12-4 with TRBJ2-7; D not resolved. Trimming removed 3 bases from V and 4 bases from J, with 16 bases in between. The CDR3 has 15 amino acids.

The genes are TRBV11-3 and TRBJ1-1; D call uncertain. The CDR3 consists of 13 residues. Looked up from germline, CDR1 is SGHNT and CDR2 is YENEEA. Trimming left V 3 bases short and J 6 bases short, with 11 bases between. The CDR3 region is CASSLRVSAEAFF. CDR3 sequence (DNA): TGTGCCAGCAGCTTGAGGGTTAGCGCTGAAGCTTTCTTT.

The V and J genes are TRBV29-1 and TRBJ1-3, with D possibly being TRBD1 (5 bases). Germline values: CDR1 SQVTM, CDR2 ANQGSEA. CDR3 size: 13 residues. V was trimmed by 4 bases and J by 3 bases, leaving 10 bases between them. CDR3 in amino acids: CSVGQPNGNTIYF. In DNA, the CDR3 is TGCAGCGTTGGACAGCCGAATGGAAACACCATATATTTT.

This clonotype was picked up one time. The rearrangement uses TRBV10-3 and TRBJ1-3, with D tentatively TRBD1 (6 bases). The germline gives CDR1 ENHRY, CDR2 SYGVKD. This CDR3 is 13 amino acids long. Trimming took 6 bases from V and 2 from J, leaving 8 bases between them. The CDR3 DNA reads as TGTGCCATCAGACAGGGCACTGGAAACACCATATATTTT. It codes for CAIRQGTGNTIYF.

This rearrangement joins TRBV5-6 to TRBJ2-3, with 10 bases that match TRBD2. The CDR3 is 16 residues long. V shed 1 base and J 3 bases; nucleotides not matched to a gene: 5. The germline gives CDR1 SGHDT, CDR2 YYEEEE. In DNA, the CDR3 is TGTGCCAGCAGCTTGCCGGCTAGCGGGAGAACAGATACGCAGTATTTT. As protein: CASSLPASGRTDTQYF. Together with reference TRBV5-6 and TRBJ2-3, the CDR3 gives the full variable domain: DAGVTQSPTHLIKTRGQQVTLRCSPKSGHDTVSWYQQALGQGPQFIFQYYEEEERQRGNFPDRFSGHQFPNYSSELNVNALLLGDSALYLCASSLPASGRTDTQYFGPGTRLTVL.

By share, this clonotype ranks as medium-sized (0.01 to 0.1%). The chain couples TRBV6-5 to TRBJ1-6; TRBD1 might be the D (6 bases). V lost 5 bases and J 4 bases, leaving 12 bases between the germline ends. From germline, CDR1 is MNHEY and CDR2 SVGAGI. This CDR3 has 15 residues. In nucleotides, the CDR3 is TGTGCCAGCAGTAACGACAGGCGATATAATTCACCCCTCCACTTT. This gives the protein CASSNDRRYNSPLHF.

V gene TRBV18 combines with J gene TRBJ1-6; 7 nucleotides align to TRBD1. CDR1 is KGHSH and CDR2 is LQKENI in the germline V gene. The CDR3 runs to 14 residues. J was trimmed by 7 bases and V by 3 bases; bases with no gene match: 3. The CDR3 nucleotides are TGTGCCAGCTCACCCGGGACAGAGAATTCACCCCTCCACTTT. Translated, it gives CASSPGTENSPLHF.

Judged by abundance, this clonotype is medium-sized (0.01 to 0.1%). DNA of the CDR3: TGTGCCAGCAGTTTACTAGGGAGGGGCGAGCAGTACTTC. Protein: CASSLLGRGEQYF. J is TRBJ2-7 and V is TRBV6-5; TRBD2 agrees at 7 bases. V dropped 4 bases and J dropped 6; count of bases not matched to a gene: 6. CDR1 and CDR2 from the germline V gene are MNHEY and SVGAGI. This CDR3 contains 13 residues.

This clonotype is medium-sized in the sample. This rearrangement joins TRBV12-3 or TRBV12-4 to TRBJ2-1; D is perhaps TRBD1 or TRBD2 (5 bases each). With 5 bases removed from V and 9 bases from J, the gap between germline ends came to 20 bases. This CDR3 has 15 amino acids. This CDR3 is CASSPPGAVTTEQFF. For the CDR3, the DNA is TGTGCCAGCAGTCCTCCCGGGGCCGTTACCACTGAGCAGTTCTTC.